This T cell receptor (beta chain) was documented in a study of blood T cell repertoires in COVID-19 (dated by TCRdb to the early 2020s). Some background on the complete study: Samples covering the acute and convalescent phases of COVID-19 were provided by collaborators in the United States, Italy and Spain. The prospective study material was composed of cDNA or gDNA derived from T cells, B-cell-depleted T cells, or PBMCs. Subjects who had been exposed to COVID-19, were actively infected with it, or had recovered from it provided the deeply sampled blood TCRbeta repertoires that made up the dataset. A freely available public database, intended as a resource for researchers studying the immune response to SARS-CoV-2, is where the repertoires were released. Samples came from the ongoing ImmuneRACE study (first 160 participants) plus 1,254 subjects from 6 global collaborators. Nearly every sample came with metadata listing a de-identified subject ID, COVID-19 status, age in years and sex. HLA class I and class II types, where available, came from metadata supplied by the sample provider rather than from assay-based typing.

TCRbeta CDR3 regions were amplified from genomic DNA by means of the immunoSEQ Assay, a bias-controlled multiplex PCR. As for the original processing: Within the assay, amplification of reference gene primers was used to estimate how many nucleated cells each sample contained. To quantify the absolute abundance of each unique TCRbeta CDR3 rearrangement, sequence reads were collapsed and filtered. For each sample, productive Simpson clonality was calculated as the square root of Simpson's diversity index across productive rearrangements. Drawn from immuneACCESS, this table holds only the in-frame rearrangements with V and J called that TCRdb kept. Clones are partly lost; checked studies trace under half to an unresolved V gene and leave the rest unexplained. The DNA was the basis for D and trimming; V, J and clone size are from that table. This sample has about 180,000 clones in its table, and more than 75% of those were observed once. The top ten clones comprise approximately 0.62% of the sample.

In Seattle, one collaborating source enrolled patients while the infection was active and tracked those patients longitudinally over the course of disease. Each collaborating institution followed its own protocols to collect whole blood in K2EDTA tubes. For TCRbeta analysis, collaborator samples were shipped as frozen whole blood, as isolated PBMCs, or as DNA extracted from either sample type. Summary of the overall study and its limitations: Clinical and demographic metadata were provided uncurated, with the amount varying by source and participant.

The CDR3 runs 16 amino acids, cysteine and phenylalanine included. Kept here is only the CDR3 DNA, which spans 48 bases and is read in frame from base 1. Unmatched junction bases come to 4, with V trimmed by 0 bases and J by 0 bases. For CDR1 and CDR2, the germline V gene lists LGHNA and YSLEER. To note about this clone: Its specific antigen is unknown. Per-base qualities were not stored, and no clone one base away is much larger.

Input material: peripheral blood. The chain is assembled from TRBV4-3 and TRBJ1-1; 7 nucleotides in the junction match TRBD1. The receptor was derived from a man in his sixties with COVID-19, enrolled during active disease. The sequenced DNA: TGCGCCAGCAGCCAAGATTTAAGGGGGCTGAACACTGAAGCTTTCTTT. It is translated as CASSQDLRGLNTEAFF.